A single sample is the source of the 6 T cell receptor beta chains below, sequenced in a study of blood T cell repertoires in COVID-19. Generated by immunoSEQ multiplex PCR, the TCRdb table keeps only in-frame clones and is missing some. The profile shows under 300,000 clones, around four fifths of them singletons. Sequencing input: peripheral blood. All receptors derive from a woman between 55 and 75 years old with active or convalescent COVID-19.

The chain is built from TRBV5-5 and TRBJ2-1; D might be TRBD2 (6 bases). Per germline, CDR1 SGHKS and CDR2 YYEKEE (reference sequence). The CDR3 runs 15 residues. Trimming shortened V by 0 bases and J by 3 bases, and 10 bases separated the two germline ends. CDR3 DNA: TGTGCCAGCAGCTTGGTCCTGGGAGGCTACAATGAGCAGTTCTTC. Translated, it gives CASSLVLGGYNEQFF.

The rearrangement joins TRBV7-2 to TRBJ1-5; tentative D call: TRBD1 (6 bases). Germline CDR1 is SGHTA and CDR2 is FQGNSA. This CDR3 comprises 16 residues. Trimming pared 4 bases from V and 5 bases from J, leaving 18 bases between. The chain's CDR3 is CASSSNREGIDQPQHF. The CDR3, as DNA: TGTGCCAGCAGCTCGAACAGGGAGGGTATCGATCAGCCCCAGCATTTT. The full variable domain, in which reference TRBV7-2 and TRBJ1-5 provide the parts outside the CDR3, is GAGVSQSPSNKVTEKGKDVELRCDPISGHTALYWYRQSLGQGLEFLIYFQGNSAPDKSGLPSDRFSAERTGGSVSTLTIQRTQQEDSAVYLCASSSNREGIDQPQHFGDGTRLSIL.

This clone was detected ten times or more. The chain links TRBV11-3 to TRBJ1-3, with D hard to call. V lost 5 bases and J lost 4, with 15 bases in between. Germline V gives CDR1 SGHNT, CDR2 YENEEA. The CDR3 consists of 15 residues. CDR3 sequence (DNA): TGTGCCAGCAGCCGGTCCCAACTGTCGGGAAACACCATATATTTT. Its protein is CASSRSQLSGNTIYF.

This clone was detected only once. The chain uses TRBV6-5 and TRBJ2-4, with a weak D call TRBD1 (6 bases). CDR3 length: 15 amino acids. The germline CDR1 and CDR2 sequences are MNHEY and SVGAGI. V shed 7 bases and J shed 1 base, with 14 bases lying between them. Here the CDR3 reads CASNSPQGAKNIQYF. CDR3 in DNA: TGTGCCAGCAACTCACCCCAGGGGGCCAAAAACATTCAGTACTTC.

The chain links TRBV5-1 to TRBJ2-5, with D possibly TRBD2 on 5 matching bases. Trimming shortened V by 4 bases and J by 5 bases, and 15 bases separated the two germline ends. The CDR3 sequence is 14 residues long. Germline loops: CDR1 SGHRS, CDR2 YFSETQ. The CDR3, as DNA: TGCGCCAGCAGCGAAGAGGGTTTGGGTGAGACCCAGTACTTC. Its translation: CASSEEGLGETQYF.

The chain employs TRBV28 and TRBJ2-5; 7 bases align to TRBD1. Trimming took 5 bases from V and 5 from J; bases not matched to a gene: 8. The CDR3 totals 14 residues. Per the germline V gene, CDR1 is MDHEN and CDR2 is SYDVKM. The chain's CDR3 is CASSPNRGTETQYF. The CDR3, as DNA: TGTGCCAGCAGTCCCAACAGGGGAACGGAGACCCAGTACTTC.